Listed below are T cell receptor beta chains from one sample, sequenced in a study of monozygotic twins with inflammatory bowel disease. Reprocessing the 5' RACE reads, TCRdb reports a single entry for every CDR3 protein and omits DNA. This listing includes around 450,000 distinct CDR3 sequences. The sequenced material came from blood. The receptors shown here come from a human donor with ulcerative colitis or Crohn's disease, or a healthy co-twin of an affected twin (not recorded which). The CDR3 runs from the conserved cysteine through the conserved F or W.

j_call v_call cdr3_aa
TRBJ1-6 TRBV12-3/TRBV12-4 CASSLGDRGKSPLHF
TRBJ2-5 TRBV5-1 CASSSLTGQVTQYF
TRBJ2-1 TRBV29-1 CSVRAFLADSYNEQFF
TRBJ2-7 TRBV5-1 CASSLVGRDYEQYF
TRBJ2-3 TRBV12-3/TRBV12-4 CASRRTSGSTDTQYF
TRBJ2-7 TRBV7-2 CASSRINAVGYEQYF
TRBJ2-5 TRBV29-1 CSVEGLAGETQYF
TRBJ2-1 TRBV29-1 CSVAGGGIVNEQFF
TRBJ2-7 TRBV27 CASSLRSGRAGTEQYF
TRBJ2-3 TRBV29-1 CSVGEVGFPPQNTQYF
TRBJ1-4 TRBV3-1 CASSQGKGGREKLFF
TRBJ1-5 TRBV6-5 CASSPPGRPQHF
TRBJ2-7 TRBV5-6 CASTAFLAEVHPDEQYF
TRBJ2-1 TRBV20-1 CSASDSGRKDEQFF
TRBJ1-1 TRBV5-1 CASSFGYRAFF
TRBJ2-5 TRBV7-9 CASQGIETQYF
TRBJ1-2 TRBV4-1 CASSHLTGRYTF
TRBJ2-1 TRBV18 CASSPGLSNNEQFF
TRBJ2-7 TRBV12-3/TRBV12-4 CASSLMPNRGYEQYF
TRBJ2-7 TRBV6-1 CASSEVGQGNEQYF
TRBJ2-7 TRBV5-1 CASSERTGGTYEQYF
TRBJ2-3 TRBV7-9 CASSPSGATDTQYF
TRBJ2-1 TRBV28 CASSFWASGTGEQFF
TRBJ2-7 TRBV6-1 CASTPDGTYRYEQYF
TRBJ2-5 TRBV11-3 CASSIGTSGRPEETQYF
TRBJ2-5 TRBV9 CASSVGLADQETQYF
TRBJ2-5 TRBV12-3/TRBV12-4 CASSGTGGPQETQYF
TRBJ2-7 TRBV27 CASSLNGDPYEQYF
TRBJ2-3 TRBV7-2 CASGRGWDTQYF
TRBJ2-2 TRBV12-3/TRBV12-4 CASRLGTGRTGELFF
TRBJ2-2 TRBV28 CASSPGGTSGRGNTGELFF
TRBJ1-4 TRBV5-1 CASSLAGTGPGKLFF
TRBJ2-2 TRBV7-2 CASSLGTTEPGELFF
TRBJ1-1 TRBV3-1 CASSQAGRGYTEAFF
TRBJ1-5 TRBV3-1 CASSQKGGGQPQHF
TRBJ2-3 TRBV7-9 CATPWEASSTDTQYF
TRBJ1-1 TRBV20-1 CSVGRMNTEAFF
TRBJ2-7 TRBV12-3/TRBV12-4 CASSNRYEQYF
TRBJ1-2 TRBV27 CASRAQGRLYGYTF
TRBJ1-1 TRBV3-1 CASSQSLRRATEAFF
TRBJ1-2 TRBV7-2 CASSLGRENGYTF
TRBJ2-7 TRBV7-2 CASSDGHPRAYEQYF
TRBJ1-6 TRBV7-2 CASSLAVTPFQNNSPLHF
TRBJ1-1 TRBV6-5 CASSSTEAPTAGAFF